This T cell receptor beta chain comes out of a study of T cell repertoires in cytomegalovirus infection. Study summary: Peptides in the study included HLA-C-restricted and HLA-B-restricted CMV epitopes. TCR beta signatures that were public indicated CMV infection and matching HLA type. Findings of the study overall: What dominated the ex vivo response were HLA-C-restricted CMV-specific TCR beta clonotypes. The study identified carriers of CMV plus the relevant HLA from cumulative public TCR beta family frequency.

MiXCR was run by TCRdb on the reads, yielding one entry per CDR3 protein. The sample records roughly 860,000 distinct CDR3 sequences, approximately 29% being singletons. This clonotype was observed a single time. Its antigen is not identified. This clonotype was obtained from a human donor in good health (CMV status not recorded). Some clones in this sample may be carry-over from other donors' samples. The sample was cultured CD8+ T cells from PBMCs, taken from culture after CMV antigen stimulation.

Here the CDR3 DNA reads TGTGCCAGCAGTCTTTCCGTTGGGGGGGATAATGAGCAGTTCTTC. Its protein is CASSLSVGGDNEQFF. This sequence joins TRBV27 and TRBJ2-1; 7 nucleotides agree with TRBD2. V shed 5 bases, J shed 7 bases, and the junction held 11 bases outside the gene matches. The V gene's germline CDR1 is MNHEY and CDR2 SMNVEV (reference sequence). CDR3 length: 15 residues.